The 12 T cell receptor beta chains below all came from one sample that was sequenced in a study of blood T cell repertoires in COVID-19. The protocol was immunoSEQ multiplex PCR, while the TCRdb copy is restricted to in-frame clones and leaves out a portion. The sample lists about 370,000 clones; roughly nine tenths were seen once. Source material: PBMCs or T cells enriched from blood (not recorded which). The receptor set was obtained from a woman between 35 and 50 years old who had been exposed to COVID-19.

The chain recombines TRBV28 with TRBJ2-3, with 8 bases aligning to TRBD2. Germline CDR1 is MDHEN and CDR2 is SYDVKM. The J segment lost 1 base and the V segment lost 7 bases, leaving 7 bases of the junction unmatched. The CDR3 sequence is 15 residues long. The CDR3 sequence is CASTAPGLGTDTQYF. In nucleotides, the CDR3 is TGTGCCAGCACCGCACCGGGACTAGGCACAGATACGCAGTATTTT.

This chain links TRBV24-1 with TRBJ1-2; 7 nucleotides agree with TRBD1. This CDR3 is 14 amino acids long. Germline V CDR1 and CDR2: KGHDR, SFDVKD. V shed 3 bases and J 0 bases; nucleotides not matched to a gene: 0. The CDR3 sequence: CATSDGTANYGYTF. The CDR3 DNA follows: TGTGCCACCAGTGATGGGACAGCTAACTATGGCTACACCTTC.

CDR3 sequence reads: CASSLGRGRLGTEAFF. The CDR3 nucleotides read TGTGCCAGCAGCTTAGGACGGGGAAGGTTGGGCACTGAAGCTTTCTTT. The chain links TRBV7-8 to TRBJ1-1; no clear D. The CDR3 runs 16 residues. V lost 1 base, J lost 4 bases, and 16 bases lay in between. Germline V gene data show CDR1 as SGHVS and CDR2 as FQNEAQ.

The sample holds one count of this clone. The rearrangement joins TRBV27 to TRBJ2-1; the match to TRBD2 covers 9 bases. CDR3 length: 14 amino acids. In germline, CDR1 is MNHEY, CDR2 SMNVEV (reference sequence). Germline trimming cut 2 bases from V and 8 bases from J; bases unmatched to any gene: 4. DNA for the CDR3: TGTGCCAGCAGTTTAAAGTTAGCGGGAGATGAGCAGTTCTTC. The encoded protein is CASSLKLAGDEQFF.

This chain links TRBV7-3 with TRBJ2-3; 7 nucleotides match TRBD2. The CDR3 totals 15 residues. V gave up 4 bases and J gave up 2 bases; unmatched junction bases: 6. Per germline, CDR1 SGHTA and CDR2 FQGTGA. Written as DNA, the CDR3 is TGTGCCAGCAGCTCGACGGGACTAAACACAGATACGCAGTATTTT. Encoded protein: CASSSTGLNTDTQYF.

This rearrangement joins TRBV21-1 to TRBJ2-2; the D call of TRBD1 is as the table states it, not checked on the DNA. TRBV21-1 is annotated as a pseudogene. This CDR3 is built from 16 residues. As DNA, the CDR3 is TGTGCCAGCACTCCCGGTCAGGGGCCGGACGCCGGGGAGCTGTTTTTT. It specifies CASTPGQGPDAGELFF.

The count of this clone is one. The chain has TRBV18 and TRBJ1-2, with TRBD1 as a possible D gene (6 bases). The CDR3 totals 14 residues. The germline CDR1 and CDR2 sequences are KGHSH and LQKENI. V was shortened by 3 bases and J by 8 bases, with 16 bases between the two germline ends. CDR3 nucleotide sequence: TGTGCCAGCTCACCCGGACAGAGCAATTGGGGCTACACCTTC. This codes for CASSPGQSNWGYTF.

The rearrangement links TRBV5-6 to TRBJ1-2; TRBD1 agrees at 9 bases. J was trimmed by 0 bases and V by 4 bases; bases with no gene match: 7. CDR3 size: 16 residues. Germline V gene sequence: CDR1 SGHDT, CDR2 YYEEEE. The CDR3 protein is CASSLSGTGTNYGYTF. CDR3 sequence (DNA): TGTGCCAGCAGCCTTAGCGGGACAGGGACTAACTATGGCTACACCTTC.

The rearrangement uses TRBV12-3 or TRBV12-4 and TRBJ1-2, with a weak D call TRBD1 (6 bases). With 5 bases removed from V and 4 bases from J, the gap between germline ends came to 11 bases. The CDR3 has 13 residues. Here the CDR3 DNA reads TGTGCCAGCAGTCATGACAGGTTCTATGGCTACACCTTC. Protein sequence: CASSHDRFYGYTF.

The J gene is TRBJ1-5, the V gene TRBV5-1, with TRBD1 matching over 9 bases. The V segment lost 3 bases and the J segment 0 bases; nucleotides outside the gene matches: 1. Germline loops: CDR1 SGHRS, CDR2 YFSETQ. The CDR3 consists of 15 residues. The CDR3 DNA reads as TGCGCCAGCAGCTGGACAGGGGATAGCAATCAGCCCCAGCATTTT. It is translated as CASSWTGDSNQPQHF.

The J gene is TRBJ2-1, the V gene TRBV5-1; the D gene is possibly TRBD2 (5 bases). This CDR3 has 15 residues. The V and J ends lost 0 bases and 1 base respectively, with 8 bases between them. Per germline, CDR1 SGHRS and CDR2 YFSETQ. Here the CDR3 DNA reads TGCGCCAGCAGCTTGGAACTAGGATCCTACAATGAGCAGTTCTTC. Its protein is CASSLELGSYNEQFF.

The chain carries TRBV11-2 and TRBJ1-1; D gene unclear. The germline V gene has CDR1 SGHAT and CDR2 FQNNGV. The CDR3 contains 14 residues. Trimming pared 3 bases from V and 3 bases from J, leaving 11 bases between. CDR3 loop: CASSLLAGDTEAFF. CDR3 bases: TGTGCCAGCAGCTTGTTGGCAGGCGACACTGAAGCTTTCTTT. The full variable domain, rest sourced from reference TRBV11-2 and TRBJ1-1, is EAGVAQSPRYKIIEKRQSVAFWCNPISGHATLYWYQQILGQGPKLLIQFQNNGVVDDSQLPKDRFSAERLKGVDSTLKIQPAKLEDSAVYLCASSLLAGDTEAFFGQGTRLTVV.